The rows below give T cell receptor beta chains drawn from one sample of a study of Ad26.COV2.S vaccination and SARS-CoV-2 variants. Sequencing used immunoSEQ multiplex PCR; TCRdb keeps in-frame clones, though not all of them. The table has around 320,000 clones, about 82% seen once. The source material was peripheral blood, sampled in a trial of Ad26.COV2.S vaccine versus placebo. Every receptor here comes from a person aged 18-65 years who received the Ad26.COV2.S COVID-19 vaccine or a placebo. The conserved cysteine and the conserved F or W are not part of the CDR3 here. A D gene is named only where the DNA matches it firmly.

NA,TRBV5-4,ASSLDSRGEKLF
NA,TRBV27,ASSLPLGGDTGELF
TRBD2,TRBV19,ASSPPVWSSGGATQY
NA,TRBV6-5,ASSPGNYNSPLH
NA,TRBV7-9,ASSSQGQVETIY
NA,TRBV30,AWNQIRGLGGYT
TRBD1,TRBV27,ASSSTGTVISGNTIY
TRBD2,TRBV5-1,ASSSGGGNEQF
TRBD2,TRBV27,ASTPRTSARAYNEQF
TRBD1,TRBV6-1,ASSEPGGEQY
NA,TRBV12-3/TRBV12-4,ASSSTSTYEQY
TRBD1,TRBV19,ASTPGVGQGYEQY
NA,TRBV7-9,ASSLVEHEQY
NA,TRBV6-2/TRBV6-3,ASSSAASGNTIY
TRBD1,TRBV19,ASRRGQGDEQF
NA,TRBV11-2,ASSLDRGGDQPQH
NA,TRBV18,ASSPSTGVNTEAF
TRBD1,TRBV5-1,ASSLDGQGGNQPQH
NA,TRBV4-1,ASSLGVQYEQY
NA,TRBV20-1,SASGGANYGYT
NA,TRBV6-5,ASEMQGLYNSPLH
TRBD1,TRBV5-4,ASSWDRGTYNEQF
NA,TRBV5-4,ASSWRAGTQETQY
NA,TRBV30,AWSATGVGYT
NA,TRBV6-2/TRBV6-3,ASSRDRRYGYT
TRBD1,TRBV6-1,ASSGEVGTGRGEKLF
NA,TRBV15,ATSRGHSETQY
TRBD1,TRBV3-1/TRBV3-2,ASSHRDRVNTGELF
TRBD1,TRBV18,ASSPPGTGEGQPQH
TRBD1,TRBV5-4,ASSRQGLSPKNIQY
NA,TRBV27,ASKLQTYTEAF
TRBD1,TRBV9,ASSADRGPTDTQY